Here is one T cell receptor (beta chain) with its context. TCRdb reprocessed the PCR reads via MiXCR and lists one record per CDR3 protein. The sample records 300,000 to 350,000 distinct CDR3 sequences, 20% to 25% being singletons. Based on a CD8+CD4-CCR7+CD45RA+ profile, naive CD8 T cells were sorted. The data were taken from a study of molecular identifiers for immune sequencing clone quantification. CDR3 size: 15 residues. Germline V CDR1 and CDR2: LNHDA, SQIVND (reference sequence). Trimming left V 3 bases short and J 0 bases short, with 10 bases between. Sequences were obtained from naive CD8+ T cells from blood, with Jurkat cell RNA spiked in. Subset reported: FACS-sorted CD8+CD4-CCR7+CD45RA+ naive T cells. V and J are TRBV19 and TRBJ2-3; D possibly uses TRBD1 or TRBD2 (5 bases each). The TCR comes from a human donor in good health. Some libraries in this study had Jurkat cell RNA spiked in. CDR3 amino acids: CASSMGVTSTDTQYF. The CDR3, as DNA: TGTGCCAGTAGTATGGGGGTGACCAGCACAGATACGCAGTATTTT.